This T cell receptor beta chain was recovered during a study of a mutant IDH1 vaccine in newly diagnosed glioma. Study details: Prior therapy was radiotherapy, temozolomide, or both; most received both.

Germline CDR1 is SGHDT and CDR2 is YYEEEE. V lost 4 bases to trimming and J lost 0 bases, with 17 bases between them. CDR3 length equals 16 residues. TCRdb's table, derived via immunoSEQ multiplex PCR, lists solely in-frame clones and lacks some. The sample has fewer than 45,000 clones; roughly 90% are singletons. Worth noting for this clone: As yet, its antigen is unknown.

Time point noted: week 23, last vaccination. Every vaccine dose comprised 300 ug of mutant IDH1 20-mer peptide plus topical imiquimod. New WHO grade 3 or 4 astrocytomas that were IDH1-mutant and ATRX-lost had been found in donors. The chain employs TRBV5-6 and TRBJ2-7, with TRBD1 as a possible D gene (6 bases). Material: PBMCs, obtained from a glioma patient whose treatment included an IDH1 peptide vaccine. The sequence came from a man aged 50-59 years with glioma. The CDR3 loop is CASSTTGHDYSYEQYF. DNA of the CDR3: TGTGCCAGCAGCACCACGGGACACGACTACTCCTACGAGCAGTACTTC.